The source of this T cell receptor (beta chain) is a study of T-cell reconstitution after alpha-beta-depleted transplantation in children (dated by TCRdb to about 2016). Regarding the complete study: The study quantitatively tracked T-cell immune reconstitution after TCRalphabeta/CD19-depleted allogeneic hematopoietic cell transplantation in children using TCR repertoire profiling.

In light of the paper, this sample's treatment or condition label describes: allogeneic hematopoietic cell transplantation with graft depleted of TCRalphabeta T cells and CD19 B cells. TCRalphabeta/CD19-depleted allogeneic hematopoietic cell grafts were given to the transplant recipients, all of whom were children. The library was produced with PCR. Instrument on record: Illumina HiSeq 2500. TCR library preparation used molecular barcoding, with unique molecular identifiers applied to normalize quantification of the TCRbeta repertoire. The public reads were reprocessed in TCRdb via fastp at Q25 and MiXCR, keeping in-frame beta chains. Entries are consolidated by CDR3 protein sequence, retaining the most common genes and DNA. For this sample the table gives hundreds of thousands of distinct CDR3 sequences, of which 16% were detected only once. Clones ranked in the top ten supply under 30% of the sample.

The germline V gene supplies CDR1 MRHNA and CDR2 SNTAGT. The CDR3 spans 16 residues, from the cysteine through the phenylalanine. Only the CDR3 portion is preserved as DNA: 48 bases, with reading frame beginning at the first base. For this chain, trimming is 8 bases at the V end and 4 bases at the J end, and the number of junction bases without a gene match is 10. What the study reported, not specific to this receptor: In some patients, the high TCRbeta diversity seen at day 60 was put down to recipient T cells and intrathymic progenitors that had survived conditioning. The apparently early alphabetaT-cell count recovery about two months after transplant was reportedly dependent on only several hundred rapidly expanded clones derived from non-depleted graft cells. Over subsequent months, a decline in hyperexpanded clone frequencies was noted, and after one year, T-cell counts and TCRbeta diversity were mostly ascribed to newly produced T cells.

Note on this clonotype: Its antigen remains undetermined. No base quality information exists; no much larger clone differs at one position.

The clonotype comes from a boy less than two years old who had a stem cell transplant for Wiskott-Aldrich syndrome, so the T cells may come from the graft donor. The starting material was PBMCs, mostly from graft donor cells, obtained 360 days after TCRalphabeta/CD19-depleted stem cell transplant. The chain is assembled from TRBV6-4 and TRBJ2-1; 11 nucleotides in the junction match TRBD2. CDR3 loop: CASSTFPSGRYNEQFF. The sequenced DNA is TGTGCCAGCTCGACCTTCCCTAGCGGGAGGTACAATGAGCAGTTCTTC.